This T cell receptor (beta chain) is drawn from a study of T cells after yellow fever vaccination. A word on this clonotype: The antigen is not known. Given a much more abundant clone one base away, this may be a read error.

The CDR3 runs 16 residues. Overall study findings and caveats: Post-booster repertoires again held most primary-vaccination clones (96% CD4, about 88% CD8).

UMIs were added to TCR cDNA along with a universal primer site when it was made by 5'RACE template switching. TCRdb fed the 5' RACE reads into MiXCR, producing one record per CDR3 protein. The sample comprises 500,000 to 650,000 distinct CDR3 sequences, roughly 17% of which are singletons, and roughly 17% rests with the top ten. The clonotype was recovered from a man younger than 30 who received the YFV17D yellow fever vaccine. The input for sequencing was PBMCs, taken 5 to 6 days after the first yellow fever vaccination. The V and J genes are TRBV21-1 and TRBJ2-7; the table's D call, TRBD1, has no DNA check behind it. TRBV21-1 is noted as a pseudogene. CDR3 sequence: CASSGGHQGSSYEQYV. In DNA form, the CDR3 reads TGTGCCAGCAGCGGGGGACACCAGGGAAGCTCCTACGAGCAGTACGTC.